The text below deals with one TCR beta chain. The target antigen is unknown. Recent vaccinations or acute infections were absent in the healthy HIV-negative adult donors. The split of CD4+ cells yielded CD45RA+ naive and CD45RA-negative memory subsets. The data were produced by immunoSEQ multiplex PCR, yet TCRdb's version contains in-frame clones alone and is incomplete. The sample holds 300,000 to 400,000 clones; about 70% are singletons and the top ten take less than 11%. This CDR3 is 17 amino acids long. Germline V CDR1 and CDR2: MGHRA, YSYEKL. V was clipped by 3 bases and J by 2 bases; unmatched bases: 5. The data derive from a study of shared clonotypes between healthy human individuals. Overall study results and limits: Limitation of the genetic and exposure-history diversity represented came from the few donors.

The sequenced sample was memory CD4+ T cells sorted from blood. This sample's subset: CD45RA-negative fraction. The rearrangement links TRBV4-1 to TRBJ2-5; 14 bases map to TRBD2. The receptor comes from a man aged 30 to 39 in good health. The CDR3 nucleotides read TGCGCCAGCAGCCAGACTAGCGGGAGGGCCGGACAAGAGACCCAGTACTTC. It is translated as CASSQTSGRAGQETQYF.